Listed below are T cell receptor beta chains from one sample, sequenced in a study of blood T cell repertoires in COVID-19. Profiling relied on immunoSEQ multiplex PCR, and the TCRdb table lists in-frame clones only, not all of them. The table lists about 330,000 clones, more than 90% of them singletons. The sequencing sample was made of PBMCs or T cells enriched from blood (not recorded which). The receptors here all came from a woman in her twenties or thirties who had recovered from COVID-19. The CDR3 runs from the conserved cysteine through the conserved F or W. Fields, in order: clone size, V gene, D gene, J gene, CDR3 DNA, CDR3 protein. The D gene is left open where the match is weak. Expanded clones are given a class, and other clones once, few, many or no size at all.

>-|TRBV2|-|TRBJ2-6
TGTGCCAGCAGTGCGGACACCTCTGGGGCCAACGTCCTGACTTTC
CASSADTSGANVLTF
>-|TRBV2|TRBD1|TRBJ1-6
TGTGCCAGCAGTCTCGACCCGACAGGGGGCACTTCACCCCTCCACTTT
CASSLDPTGGTSPLHF
>-|TRBV15|-|TRBJ1-1
TGTGCCACCAGCATTCAGGGCACTGAAGCTTTCTTT
CATSIQGTEAFF
>-|TRBV18|-|TRBJ1-3
TGTGCCAGCTCAGCAGGAACCTTCTCTGGAAACACCATATATTTT
CASSAGTFSGNTIYF
>once|TRBV5-1|-|TRBJ1-2
TGCGCCAGCAGCTCCTCCGGCGGGAGTGGGGTGGATGGCTACACCTTC
CASSSSGGSGVDGYTF
>-|TRBV27|-|TRBJ1-1
TGTGCCAGCAGGAAACAGGAATGGAACACTGAAGCTTTCTTT
CASRKQEWNTEAFF
>-|TRBV6-2/TRBV6-3|TRBD2|TRBJ2-7
TGTGCCAGCAGCCATGGACTAGCGGTGATTTCCTACGAGCAGTACTTC
CASSHGLAVISYEQYF
>-|TRBV15|TRBD1|TRBJ2-2
TGTGCCACCAGCAGAGAGGGACAGGGGGCGAGCGGGGAGCTGTTTTTT
CATSREGQGASGELFF
>-|TRBV9|-|TRBJ2-7
TGTGCCAGCAGCGTAGGTGGCTCATCCTACGAGCAGTACTTC
CASSVGGSSYEQYF
>-|TRBV7-9|TRBD1|TRBJ2-2
TGTGCCAGCAGCTCACGTGGACAGGTCTTCACCGGGGAGCTGTTTTTT
CASSSRGQVFTGELFF
>-|TRBV19|TRBD1|TRBJ2-5
TGTGCCAGTAGTATAGATGGGGACAGGGGAGGGGAGACCCAGTACTTC
CASSIDGDRGGETQYF